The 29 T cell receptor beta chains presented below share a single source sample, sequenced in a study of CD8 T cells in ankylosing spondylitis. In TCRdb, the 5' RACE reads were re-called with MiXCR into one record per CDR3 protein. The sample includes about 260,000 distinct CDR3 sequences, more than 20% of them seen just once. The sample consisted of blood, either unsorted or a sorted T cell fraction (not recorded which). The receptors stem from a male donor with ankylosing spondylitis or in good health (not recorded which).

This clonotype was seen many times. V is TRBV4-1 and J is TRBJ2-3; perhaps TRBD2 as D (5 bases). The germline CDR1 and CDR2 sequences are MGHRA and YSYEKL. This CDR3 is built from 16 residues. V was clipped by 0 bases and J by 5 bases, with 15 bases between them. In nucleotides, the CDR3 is TGCGCCAGCAGCCAAGATCGGTTGGGCGGAGGAGATACGCAGTATTTT. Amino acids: CASSQDRLGGGDTQYF.

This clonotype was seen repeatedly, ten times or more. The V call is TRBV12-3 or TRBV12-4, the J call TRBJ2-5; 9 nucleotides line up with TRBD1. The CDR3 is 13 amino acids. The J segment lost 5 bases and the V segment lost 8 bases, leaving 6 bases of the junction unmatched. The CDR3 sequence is CASGDRALETQYF. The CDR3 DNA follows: TGTGCCAGCGGGGACAGGGCTTTGGAGACCCAGTACTTC.

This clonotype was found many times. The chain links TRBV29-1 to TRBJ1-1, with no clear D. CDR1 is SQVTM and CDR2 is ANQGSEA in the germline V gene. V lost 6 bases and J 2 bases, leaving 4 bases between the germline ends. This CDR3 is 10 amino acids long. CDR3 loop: CSVRNTEAFF. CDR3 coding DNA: TGCAGCGTCCGTAACACTGAAGCTTTCTTT.

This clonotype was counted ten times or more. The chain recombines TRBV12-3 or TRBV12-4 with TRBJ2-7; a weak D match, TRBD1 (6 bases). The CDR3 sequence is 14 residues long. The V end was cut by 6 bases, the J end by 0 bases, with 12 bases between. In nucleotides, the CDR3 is TGTGCCAGCAGCTTTCAGGGGAGCTCCTACGAGCAGTACTTC. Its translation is CASSFQGSSYEQYF.

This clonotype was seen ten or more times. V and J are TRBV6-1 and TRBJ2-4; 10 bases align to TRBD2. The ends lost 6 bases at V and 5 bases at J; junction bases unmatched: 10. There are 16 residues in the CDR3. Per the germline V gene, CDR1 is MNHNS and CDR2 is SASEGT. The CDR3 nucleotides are TGTGCCAGCAGGCGGACTAGCGGCATCAACGAAAACATTCAGTACTTC. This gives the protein CASRRTSGINENIQYF.

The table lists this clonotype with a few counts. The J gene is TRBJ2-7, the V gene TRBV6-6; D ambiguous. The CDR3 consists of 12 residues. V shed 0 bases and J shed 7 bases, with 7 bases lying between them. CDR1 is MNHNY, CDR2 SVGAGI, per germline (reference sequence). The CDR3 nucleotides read TGTGCCAGCAGTTACTCTGAGAGAGAGCAGTACTTC. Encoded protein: CASSYSEREQYF.

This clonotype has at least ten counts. The CDR3 loop reads CASSSTSGGETQYF. The CDR3 DNA sequence: TGCGCCAGCAGCTCGACTAGCGGCGGTGAGACCCAGTACTTC. The V call is TRBV5-1, the J call TRBJ2-5; 9 bases line up with TRBD2. This CDR3 contains 14 residues. The junction had 5 bases not matched to a gene; V was cut back by 3 bases and J by 5 bases. Per germline, CDR1 SGHRS and CDR2 YFSETQ.

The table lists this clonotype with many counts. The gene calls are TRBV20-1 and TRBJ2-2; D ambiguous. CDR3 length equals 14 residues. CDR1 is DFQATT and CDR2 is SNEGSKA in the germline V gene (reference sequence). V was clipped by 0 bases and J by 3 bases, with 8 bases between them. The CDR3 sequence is CSARDLSHTGELFF. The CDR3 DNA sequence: TGCAGTGCTAGAGATCTCAGTCACACCGGGGAGCTGTTTTTT.

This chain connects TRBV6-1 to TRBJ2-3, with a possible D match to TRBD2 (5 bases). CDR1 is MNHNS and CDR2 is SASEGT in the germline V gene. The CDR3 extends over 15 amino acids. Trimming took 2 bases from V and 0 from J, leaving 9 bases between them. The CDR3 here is CASSEYQRSTDTQYF. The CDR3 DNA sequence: TGTGCCAGCAGTGAATACCAGCGGAGCACAGATACGCAGTATTTT.

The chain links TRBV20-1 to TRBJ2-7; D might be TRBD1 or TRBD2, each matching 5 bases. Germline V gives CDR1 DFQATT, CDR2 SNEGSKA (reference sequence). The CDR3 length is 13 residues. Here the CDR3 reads CSLYGAQAYEQYF. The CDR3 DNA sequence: TGCAGCTTATACGGGGCGCAGGCCTACGAGCAGTACTTC.

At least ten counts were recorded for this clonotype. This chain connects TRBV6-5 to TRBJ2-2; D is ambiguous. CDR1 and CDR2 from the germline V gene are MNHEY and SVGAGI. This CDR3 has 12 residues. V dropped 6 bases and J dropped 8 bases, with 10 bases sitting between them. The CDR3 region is CASRPILGELFF. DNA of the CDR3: TGTGCCAGCAGACCAATCCTTGGGGAGCTGTTTTTT.

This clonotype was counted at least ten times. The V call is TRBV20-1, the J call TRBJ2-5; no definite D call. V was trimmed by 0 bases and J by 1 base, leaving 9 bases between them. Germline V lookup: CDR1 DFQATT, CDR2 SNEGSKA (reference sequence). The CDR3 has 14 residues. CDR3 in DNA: TGCAGTGCTAGAGATTGGGCAATCCAAGAGACCCAGTACTTC. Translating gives CSARDWAIQETQYF.

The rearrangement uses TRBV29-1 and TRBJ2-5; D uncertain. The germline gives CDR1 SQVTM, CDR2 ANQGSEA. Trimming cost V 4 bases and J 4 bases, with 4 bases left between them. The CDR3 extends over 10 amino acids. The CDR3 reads CSVGVETQYF. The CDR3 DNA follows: TGCAGCGTTGGGGTAGAGACCCAGTACTTC.

The CDR3 nucleotides are TGTGCCAGCAGCTGGGGACTAGCTAGCACAGATACGCAGTATTTT. Amino acids: CASSWGLASTDTQYF. The chain uses TRBV7-2 and TRBJ2-3; TRBD2 aligns across 9 bases. V shed 4 bases, J shed 0 bases, and the junction held 2 bases outside the gene matches. From germline, CDR1 is SGHTA and CDR2 FQGNSA. This CDR3 comprises 15 residues.

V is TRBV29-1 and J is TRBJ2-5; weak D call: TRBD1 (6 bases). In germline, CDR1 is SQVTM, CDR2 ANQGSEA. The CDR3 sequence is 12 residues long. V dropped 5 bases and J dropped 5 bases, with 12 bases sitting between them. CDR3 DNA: TGCAGCGTTCTGCAGGGGTTCGAGACCCAGTACTTC. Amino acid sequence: CSVLQGFETQYF.

CDR3 in amino acids: CSARDGGTGGTEAFF. CDR3 nucleotides: TGCAGTGCTAGAGATGGAGGGACAGGGGGGACTGAAGCTTTCTTT. The rearrangement joins TRBV20-1 to TRBJ1-1, with 11 positions matching TRBD1. V gave up 0 bases and J gave up 5 bases; unmatched junction bases: 5. The CDR3 is 15 residues long. CDR1 is DFQATT and CDR2 is SNEGSKA in the germline V gene (reference sequence).

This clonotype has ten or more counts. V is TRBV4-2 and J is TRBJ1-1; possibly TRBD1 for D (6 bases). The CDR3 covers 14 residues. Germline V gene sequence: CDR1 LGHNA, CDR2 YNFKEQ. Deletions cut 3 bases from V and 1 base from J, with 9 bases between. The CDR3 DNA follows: TGTGCCAGCAGCCAGGCGGACAGGAACACTGAAGCTTTCTTT. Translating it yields CASSQADRNTEAFF.

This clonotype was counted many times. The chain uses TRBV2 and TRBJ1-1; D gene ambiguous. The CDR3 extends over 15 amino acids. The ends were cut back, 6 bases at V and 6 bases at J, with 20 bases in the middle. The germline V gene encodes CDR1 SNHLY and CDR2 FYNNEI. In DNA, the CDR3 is TGTGCCAGCAGCCTTCCGGTGGGCGGGATCGCTGAAGCTTTCTTT. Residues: CASSLPVGGIAEAFF.

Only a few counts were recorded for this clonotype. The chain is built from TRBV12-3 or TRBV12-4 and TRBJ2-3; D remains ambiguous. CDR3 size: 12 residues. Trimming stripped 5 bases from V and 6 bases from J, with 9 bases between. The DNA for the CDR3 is TGTGCCAGCAGTGGTCGAGCCGATACGCAGTATTTT. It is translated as CASSGRADTQYF.

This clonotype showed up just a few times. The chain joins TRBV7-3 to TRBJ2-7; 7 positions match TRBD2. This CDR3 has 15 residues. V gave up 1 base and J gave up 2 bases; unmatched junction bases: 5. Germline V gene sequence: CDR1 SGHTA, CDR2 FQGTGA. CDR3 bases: TGTGCCAGCAGCTTAAGGGGGGGTAAACCCTACGAGCAGTACTTC. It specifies CASSLRGGKPYEQYF.

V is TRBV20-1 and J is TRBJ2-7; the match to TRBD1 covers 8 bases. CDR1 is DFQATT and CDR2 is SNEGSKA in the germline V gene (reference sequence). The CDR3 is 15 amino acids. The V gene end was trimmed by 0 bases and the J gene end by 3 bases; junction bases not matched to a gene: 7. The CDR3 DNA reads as TGCAGTGCTAGAGATAACGACAGGGGAGGCTACGAGCAGTACTTC. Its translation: CSARDNDRGGYEQYF.

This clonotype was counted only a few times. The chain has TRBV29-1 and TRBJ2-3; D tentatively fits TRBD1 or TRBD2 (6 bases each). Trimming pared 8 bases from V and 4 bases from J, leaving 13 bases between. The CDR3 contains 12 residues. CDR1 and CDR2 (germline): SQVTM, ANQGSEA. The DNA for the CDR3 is TGCAGCTCGATGGGGGGCGCAGATACGCAGTATTTT. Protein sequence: CSSMGGADTQYF.

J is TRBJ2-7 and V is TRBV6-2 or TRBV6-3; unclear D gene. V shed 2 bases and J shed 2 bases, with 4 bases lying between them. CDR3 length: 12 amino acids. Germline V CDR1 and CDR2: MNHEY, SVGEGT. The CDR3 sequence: CASSYPPYEQYF. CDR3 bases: TGTGCCAGCAGTTACCCCCCCTACGAGCAGTACTTC.

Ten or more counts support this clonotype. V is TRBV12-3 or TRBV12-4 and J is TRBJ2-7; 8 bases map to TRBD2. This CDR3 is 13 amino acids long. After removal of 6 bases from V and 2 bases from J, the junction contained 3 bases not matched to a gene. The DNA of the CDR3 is TGTGCCAGCAGGCCGGGGGGGGCCTACGAGCAGTACTTC. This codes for CASRPGGAYEQYF.

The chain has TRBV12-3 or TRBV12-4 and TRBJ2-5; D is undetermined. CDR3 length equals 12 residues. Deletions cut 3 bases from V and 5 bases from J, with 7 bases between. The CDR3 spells CASSLGYETQYF. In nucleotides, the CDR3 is TGTGCCAGCAGTTTGGGATATGAGACCCAGTACTTC.

The CDR3 nucleotides are TGTGCCACCAGCATCAGGGGTTCGGGTGATGAGCAGTTCTTC. Amino acid sequence: CATSIRGSGDEQFF. V usage is TRBV15 and J usage is TRBJ2-1; D might be TRBD1 (6 bases). The CDR3 loop spans 14 amino acids. CDR1 and CDR2 (germline): LNHNV, YYDKDF (reference sequence). V gave up 4 bases and J gave up 8 bases, with 15 bases separating them.

The CDR3 DNA sequence: TGTGCCAGCAGCTCGACGGGACGCGAAACGGGCGAGCAGTACTTC. It is translated as CASSSTGRETGEQYF. The genes are TRBV7-2 and TRBJ2-7; D is possibly TRBD1 or TRBD2 (5 bases each). The ends were cut back, 4 bases at V and 6 bases at J, with 19 bases in the middle. There are 15 residues in the CDR3. CDR1 is SGHTA and CDR2 is FQGNSA in the germline V gene.

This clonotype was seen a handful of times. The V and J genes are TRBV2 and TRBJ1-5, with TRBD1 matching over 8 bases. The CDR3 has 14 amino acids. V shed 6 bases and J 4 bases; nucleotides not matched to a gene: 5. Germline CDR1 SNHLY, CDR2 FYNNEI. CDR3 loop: CASRADRGNQPQHF. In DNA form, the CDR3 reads TGTGCCAGCAGAGCAGACAGGGGAAATCAGCCCCAGCATTTT.

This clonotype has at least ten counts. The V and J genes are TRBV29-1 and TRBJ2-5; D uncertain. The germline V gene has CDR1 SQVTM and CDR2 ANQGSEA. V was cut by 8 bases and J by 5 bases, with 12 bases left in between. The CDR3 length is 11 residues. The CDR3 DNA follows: TGCAGCCTTGGAAGGGCTGAGACCCAGTACTTC. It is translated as CSLGRAETQYF.